The clone carrying this TCR beta chain was detected ten times or more. TCR beta CDR3 regions were amplified from RNA. TCR CDR3 regions were first amplified by RT-PCR with HTBI primers. TCRdb recomputed calls from the multiplex PCR reads with MiXCR, one row per CDR3 protein. The sample holds nearly 600,000 distinct CDR3 sequences, 13% to 15% seen once. This CDR3 has 17 amino acids. Looked up from germline, CDR1 is MGHRA and CDR2 is YSYEKL. With 5 bases clipped from V and 2 bases from J, the junction kept 10 bases outside the gene matches. These data are taken from a study of T cells in Graves' hyperthyroidism and ophthalmopathy.

Sequenced sample: blood. This clonotype originated in a woman aged 18-35 years with Graves' ophthalmopathy. V and J are TRBV4-1 and TRBJ2-7, with 12 bases lining up with TRBD2. CDR3 DNA: TGCGCCAGCAGCGAAGCGGCTAGCGGGAGGGGGACCTACGAGCAGTACTTC. It encodes CASSEAASGRGTYEQYF.